What follows are 4 T cell receptor beta chains derived from one specimen sequenced in a study of CD8 T cells in ankylosing spondylitis. TCRdb itself ran the 5' RACE reads through MiXCR, one entry per CDR3 protein. The table shows roughly 38,000 distinct CDR3 sequences, with 3% occurring only once. The sequenced material came from blood, either unsorted or a sorted T cell fraction (not recorded which). The receptors come from a male donor with ankylosing spondylitis or in good health (not recorded which).

The sample holds many counts of this clonotype. This rearrangement joins TRBV9 to TRBJ2-3; tentatively, D is TRBD2 (7 bases). This CDR3 has 16 amino acids. Germline V CDR1 and CDR2: SGDLS, YYNGEE. The germline V and J ends were trimmed by 0 bases and 2 bases, with 13 bases remaining between them. DNA of the CDR3: TGTGCCAGCAGCGTAGCTCAGGGGAGGGACACAGATACGCAGTATTTT. Its translation: CASSVAQGRDTDTQYF.

This clonotype was observed many times. The V gene is TRBV9, the J gene TRBJ2-1; 11 bases are shared with TRBD2. The V and J ends lost 3 bases and 7 bases, in that order; junction bases with no gene match: 3. Germline CDR1 SGDLS, CDR2 YYNGEE. The CDR3 runs 14 residues. The CDR3 here is CASSATSGVNEQFF. DNA for the CDR3: TGTGCCAGCAGCGCGACTAGCGGGGTAAATGAGCAGTTCTTC. Drawing the rest from reference TRBV9 and TRBJ2-1, the complete variable domain is DSGVTQTPKHLITATGQRVTLRCSPRSGDLSVYWYQQSLDQGLQFLIQYYNGEERAKGNILERFSAQQFPDLHSELNLSSLELGDSALYFCASSATSGVNEQFFGPGTRLTVL.

Ten or more counts support this clonotype. V gene TRBV9 combines with J gene TRBJ2-3; D is ambiguous. Trimming took 3 bases from V and 1 from J, leaving 15 bases between them. Looked up from germline, CDR1 is SGDLS and CDR2 is YYNGEE. The CDR3 sequence is 16 residues long. The CDR3 is CASSAIGRFGTDTQYF. The CDR3 DNA reads as TGTGCCAGCAGCGCAATCGGCAGGTTTGGCACAGATACGCAGTATTTT. The variable domain in full, with the rest retrieved from reference TRBV9 and TRBJ2-3, is DSGVTQTPKHLITATGQRVTLRCSPRSGDLSVYWYQQSLDQGLQFLIQYYNGEERAKGNILERFSAQQFPDLHSELNLSSLELGDSALYFCASSAIGRFGTDTQYFGPGTRLTVL.

At least ten counts were recorded for this clonotype. This chain links TRBV9 with TRBJ2-3; the D call may be TRBD1 or TRBD2 (5 bases each). V lost 4 bases and J lost 4, with 13 bases in between. CDR1 and CDR2 (germline): SGDLS, YYNGEE. The CDR3 length is 14 residues. CDR3 sequence (DNA): TGTGCCAGCAGCCCCACGGGACCCGCAGATACGCAGTATTTT. Its translation: CASSPTGPADTQYF.